One and the same sample provided the 28 T cell receptor beta chains below, sequenced in a study of response to subunit inactivated influenza vaccine (dated by TCRdb to 2017 to 2018). Library prep was done by RT-PCR. TCRdb names Illumina HiSeq 2500 as the instrument used. TCRdb reprocessing: public reads trimmed at Q25 with fastp, clones called with MiXCR, in-frame beta chains kept. Rows matching on CDR3 protein sequence are summarized as one entry with the most common DNA and genes. This sample holds 150,000 to 200,000 distinct CDR3 sequences; about 12% were observed only once. In total, the top ten clones hold about 29% of the sample. The same sample was also used in a study of T cells expressing NK-cell markers. As that second study puts it: 5'RACE template switching, by which a universal primer site and unique molecular identifiers were added, was used to make TCR beta cDNA libraries.

The sequences come from CD8+ T cells sorted from PBMCs, collected 11 to 12 days after vaccination. The receptors originated from a middle-aged man who received an inactivated influenza vaccine. Donor details come from another sample of the same person, matched by shared clones.

V and J are TRBV10-2 and TRBJ2-7; D gene ambiguous. The CDR3 is 14 residues long. The germline V gene encodes CDR1 WSHSY and CDR2 SAAADI. The V and J ends lost 1 base and 3 bases respectively, with 10 bases between them. The CDR3 nucleotides read TGCGCCAGCAGTGAGTTGAACCGTTACTACGAGCAGTACTTC. This gives the protein CASSELNRYYEQYF.

The sample holds one count of this clonotype. The genes are TRBV12-3 or TRBV12-4 and TRBJ2-2; 10 nucleotides agree with TRBD2. This CDR3 is 19 amino acids long. V shed 6 bases, J shed 1 base, and the junction held 14 bases outside the gene matches. The CDR3 region is CASSPGLAENKENTGELFF. The CDR3 DNA reads TGTGCCAGCAGCCCCGGACTAGCGGAGAACAAAGAGAACACCGGGGAGCTGTTTTTT.

The CDR3 sequence is CASSTGETTDTQYF. DNA for the CDR3: TGTGCCAGCAGCACAGGGGAAACTACAGATACGCAGTATTTT. The J gene is TRBJ2-3, the V gene TRBV2; TRBD1 matches at 7 bases. Germline V lookup: CDR1 SNHLY, CDR2 FYNNEI. The ends lost 6 bases at V and 3 bases at J; junction bases unmatched: 6. The CDR3 is 14 amino acids.

This clonotype has at least ten counts. The J gene is TRBJ2-5, the V gene TRBV7-2; TRBD2 matches 15 bases. J lost 2 bases, V lost 2 bases, and 9 bases had no gene match. The germline CDR1 and CDR2 sequences are SGHTA and FQGNSA. This CDR3 has 19 amino acids. CDR3 residues: CASSLRWGTSGGLQETQYF. CDR3 DNA sequence: TGTGCCAGCAGCTTACGCTGGGGGACTAGCGGGGGGCTTCAAGAGACCCAGTACTTC.

This clonotype turned up a few times. The V gene is TRBV6-1, the J gene TRBJ2-6, with unresolved D. Looked up from germline, CDR1 is MNHNS and CDR2 is SASEGT. This CDR3 is built from 16 residues. V dropped 1 base and J dropped 3 bases, with 10 bases sitting between them. The CDR3 sequence is CASSEDVVFGANVLTF. DNA for the CDR3: TGTGCCAGCAGTGAAGATGTCGTGTTTGGGGCCAACGTCCTGACTTTC.

This clonotype appeared a few times. The V gene is TRBV2, the J gene TRBJ1-2; D gene unclear. In germline, CDR1 is SNHLY, CDR2 FYNNEI. CDR3 length: 16 amino acids. Trimming stripped 0 bases from V and 2 bases from J, with 13 bases between. This CDR3 is CASSEALGSPNYGYTF. CDR3 nucleotides: TGTGCCAGCAGTGAAGCGCTTGGCAGTCCGAACTATGGCTACACCTTC.

V usage is TRBV9 and J usage is TRBJ2-2; 9 positions match TRBD2. CDR1 and CDR2 from the germline V gene are SGDLS and YYNGEE. V lost 1 base, J lost 4 bases, and 5 bases stayed unmatched. The CDR3 totals 16 residues. This CDR3 is CASSVRREGPTGELFF. The CDR3 DNA sequence: TGTGCCAGCAGCGTAAGGCGGGAGGGCCCCACCGGGGAGCTGTTTTTT.

This clonotype was seen repeatedly, ten times or more. V usage is TRBV28 and J usage is TRBJ2-7; D not certain. Between the trimmed V and J ends, which lost 3 bases and 5 bases, there was a span of 8 bases. The CDR3 contains 12 residues. In germline, CDR1 is MDHEN, CDR2 SYDVKM. CDR3 DNA: TGTGCCAGCAGTTTTTGGCCAGACGAGCAGTACTTC. Translating gives CASSFWPDEQYF. Variable domain in full (rest from reference TRBV28 and TRBJ2-7): DVKVTQSSRYLVKRTGEKVFLECVQDMDHENMFWYRQDPGLGLRLIYFSYDVKMKEKGDIPEGYSVSREKKERFSLILESASTNQTSMYLCASSFWPDEQYFGPGTRLTVT.

This clonotype was detected only a few times. J is TRBJ2-7 and V is TRBV10-2; 10 nucleotides align to TRBD2. Germline loops: CDR1 WSHSY, CDR2 SAAADI. The V and J ends lost 8 bases and 6 bases, in that order; junction bases with no gene match: 10. The CDR3 is 14 residues long. CDR3 residues: CASWGPSGGTEQYF. The DNA for the CDR3 is TGCGCCAGCTGGGGGCCTAGCGGGGGTACCGAGCAGTACTTC.

This clonotype has ten or more counts. The chain is built from TRBV2 and TRBJ2-2; TRBD2 might be the D (5 bases). The CDR3 has 14 amino acids. V lost 6 bases and J lost 0, with 8 bases in between. CDR1 SNHLY and CDR2 FYNNEI come from the germline V gene. The CDR3 loop is CASSPGTNTGELFF. The CDR3 coding sequence is TGTGCCAGCAGCCCGGGGACGAACACCGGGGAGCTGTTTTTT.

There are a few counts of this clonotype. The chain combines TRBV27 with TRBJ2-2; D is unclear. Trimming cost V 3 bases and J 4 bases, with 9 bases left between them. This CDR3 has 14 residues. Germline V gene sequence: CDR1 MNHEY, CDR2 SMNVEV (reference sequence). The CDR3 here is CASSFLGFTGELFF. CDR3 coding DNA: TGTGCCAGCAGTTTCCTAGGATTCACCGGGGAGCTGTTTTTT.

V usage is TRBV6-5 and J usage is TRBJ2-3; 7 bases are a match to TRBD2. The CDR3 contains 18 residues. In germline, CDR1 is MNHEY, CDR2 SVGAGI. V shed 0 bases, J shed 2 bases, and the junction held 11 bases outside the gene matches. CDR3 sequence (DNA): TGTGCCAGCAGTTACTCAACCCACGGGGGGTTTTCCACAGATACGCAGTATTTT. Its protein is CASSYSTHGGFSTDTQYF.

The chain carries TRBV5-1 and TRBJ1-6; 12 bases line up with TRBD1. The germline CDR1 and CDR2 sequences are SGHRS and YFSETQ. This CDR3 has 18 amino acids. V was clipped by 3 bases and J by 10 bases; unmatched bases: 14. The DNA for the CDR3 is TGCGCCAGCAGCTCCGGGACAGGGGGCGAGGGAGGAGGATCACCCCTCCACTTT. It encodes CASSSGTGGEGGGSPLHF.

This clonotype came up once. The rearrangement links TRBV12-3 or TRBV12-4 to TRBJ2-1; D is ambiguous. V lost 6 bases, J lost 4 bases, and 22 bases lay in between. CDR3 length equals 17 residues. CDR3 nucleotides: TGTGCCAGCAGCCCGATCCCTAGTAGGGTCTTGTACAATGAGCAGTTCTTC. It yields the protein CASSPIPSRVLYNEQFF.

This clonotype turned up a few times. The chain recombines TRBV29-1 with TRBJ2-2; TRBD1 aligns across 7 bases. This CDR3 spans 15 amino acids. With 4 bases clipped from V and 4 bases from J, the junction kept 9 bases outside the gene matches. Germline-derived CDR1 and CDR2 are SQVTM and ANQGSEA. Here the CDR3 DNA reads TGCAGCGTTGTTAGCCAGGGGGTCAGCACCGGGGAGCTGTTTTTT. As protein: CSVVSQGVSTGELFF.

This sequence joins TRBV6-1 and TRBJ2-7; 11 nucleotides match TRBD1. The CDR3 runs to 14 residues. Germline-derived CDR1 and CDR2 are MNHNS and SASEGT. Germline trimming cut 6 bases from V and 6 bases from J; bases unmatched to any gene: 7. CDR3 protein: CASSLGQGGSEQYF. CDR3 sequence (DNA): TGTGCCAGCAGCCTGGGACAGGGGGGGTCCGAGCAGTACTTC.

This clonotype was seen a few times. The gene calls are TRBV5-4 and TRBJ2-4, with D possibly matching TRBD2 (6 bases). The length of the CDR3 is 14 residues. V lost 2 bases to trimming and J lost 7 bases, with 13 bases between them. CDR1 and CDR2 from the germline V gene are SGHNT and YYREEE (reference sequence). The CDR3 region is CASSFGGELNIQYF. CDR3 DNA: TGTGCCAGCAGCTTTGGAGGGGAGTTGAACATTCAGTACTTC.

The CDR3: CASRRSRETQYF. CDR3 DNA: TGTGCCAGCAGGCGGTCTAGGGAGACCCAGTACTTC. The chain carries TRBV11-2 and TRBJ2-5; D remains ambiguous. There are 12 residues in the CDR3. Germline V gene sequence: CDR1 SGHAT, CDR2 FQNNGV. V dropped 6 bases and J dropped 5 bases, with 10 bases sitting between them. The variable domain in full, with the rest retrieved from reference TRBV11-2 and TRBJ2-5, is EAGVAQSPRYKIIEKRQSVAFWCNPISGHATLYWYQQILGQGPKLLIQFQNNGVVDDSQLPKDRFSAERLKGVDSTLKIQPAKLEDSAVYLCASRRSRETQYFGPGTRLLVL.

This chain connects TRBV4-3 to TRBJ2-1; 7 bases agree with TRBD2. The J segment lost 1 base and the V segment lost 0 bases, leaving 9 bases of the junction unmatched. The CDR3 runs 18 residues. Germline CDR1 LGHNA, CDR2 YSLEER. CDR3 in DNA: TGCGCCAGCAGCCAAGAAGTACCAGGGAGGGGATCCTACAATGAGCAGTTCTTC. This codes for CASSQEVPGRGSYNEQFF.

The chain joins TRBV29-1 to TRBJ1-1; perhaps TRBD1 as D (6 bases). Looked up from germline, CDR1 is SQVTM and CDR2 is ANQGSEA. The CDR3 is 13 amino acids. V lost 5 bases and J 0 bases, leaving 10 bases between the germline ends. The CDR3 reads CSVKGTMNTEAFF. The CDR3 DNA is TGCAGCGTTAAGGGGACAATGAACACTGAAGCTTTCTTT.

This clonotype was observed a few times. The V call is TRBV28, the J call TRBJ2-1; 10 bases are shared with TRBD1. The V gene end was trimmed by 5 bases and the J gene end by 7 bases; junction bases not matched to a gene: 11. From germline, CDR1 is MDHEN and CDR2 SYDVKM. The CDR3 covers 16 residues. The CDR3 nucleotides read TGTGCCAGCAGTCGATCCGGGACAGGGGCTTGGAATGAGCAGTTCTTC. As protein: CASSRSGTGAWNEQFF.

This clonotype came up a few times. The gene calls are TRBV12-3 or TRBV12-4 and TRBJ2-5; possibly TRBD1 for D (6 bases). Trimming removed 5 bases at V and 1 base at J, with 11 bases between. This CDR3 has 14 residues. CDR3 DNA: TGTGCCAGCAGTCCCGACAGGTCCCAAGAGACCCAGTACTTC. Its translation is CASSPDRSQETQYF.

This clonotype was observed a handful of times. The chain is built from TRBV29-1 and TRBJ2-7; TRBD1 might be the D (6 bases). Germline CDR1 SQVTM, CDR2 ANQGSEA. V was pared by 3 bases and J by 5 bases, with 14 bases between. The CDR3 spans 13 residues. In DNA, the CDR3 is TGCAGCGTTGAGGGGGCCGCTGGGGACGAGCAGTACTTC. The encoded protein is CSVEGAAGDEQYF.

This clonotype appeared a few times. The rearrangement links TRBV7-9 to TRBJ2-7, with D perhaps matching TRBD1 (6 bases). This CDR3 contains 14 residues. Germline V gene sequence: CDR1 SEHNR, CDR2 FQNEAQ (reference sequence). V was cut by 5 bases and J by 3 bases, with 14 bases left in between. CDR3 coding DNA: TGTGCCAGCAGCCCAGCCGGGACATTCTACGAGCAGTACTTC. This sequence encodes CASSPAGTFYEQYF.

This clonotype was detected a few times. The chain links TRBV9 to TRBJ2-3, with 12 bases that match TRBD2. V lost 3 bases, J lost 2 bases, and 7 bases stayed unmatched. From germline, CDR1 is SGDLS and CDR2 YYNGEE. The CDR3 loop spans 17 amino acids. The DNA for the CDR3 is TGTGCCAGCAGCGCTCCCAGGACTAGCGGGACCACAGATACGCAGTATTTT. Translating it yields CASSAPRTSGTTDTQYF.

In this sample, this clonotype turned up a few times. This chain connects TRBV6-1 to TRBJ2-7; 15 nucleotides line up with TRBD2. Germline CDR1 and CDR2: MNHNS and SASEGT. The junction had 8 bases not matched to a gene; V was cut back by 5 bases and J by 0 bases. This CDR3 is built from 18 residues. The CDR3 protein is CASSTGLAGGSDSYEQYF. The CDR3 nucleotides are TGTGCCAGCAGTACGGGACTAGCGGGGGGCTCTGACTCCTACGAGCAGTACTTC.

The V and J genes are TRBV28 and TRBJ2-4, with D possibly matching TRBD1 (6 bases). From germline, CDR1 is MDHEN and CDR2 SYDVKM. V lost 8 bases, J lost 8 bases, and 19 bases lay in between. CDR3 length: 14 amino acids. CDR3 in DNA: TGTGCCAGCTCCCACAGGGCCCTTGGGTACATTCAGTACTTC. As protein: CASSHRALGYIQYF.

This clonotype occurred many times. The V and J genes are TRBV19 and TRBJ2-7; 7 bases line up with TRBD2. The CDR3 spans 14 residues. The V segment lost 1 base and the J segment 2 bases; nucleotides outside the gene matches: 2. Germline assignment: CDR1 LNHDA and CDR2 SQIVND (reference sequence). In DNA, the CDR3 is TGTGCCAGTAGTATAGGAGCGGGACCCTACGAGCAGTACTTC. Its protein product is CASSIGAGPYEQYF.